This T cell receptor (beta chain) emerged from a study of blood T cells in healthy people across ages. At the level of the study: About one barcoded beta molecule per two T cells was captured by template switching. Study-level points and caveats: There was no known CMV status for donors, so expanded clonotype changes were possibly confounded.

This clonotype was counted a few times. Its antigen is currently unknown. A sample-barcoded 5' primer and a J-beta primer mix were used in a second PCR of about 7 to 12 cycles. Each cDNA was tagged by a template-switch adaptor containing 12 random nucleotides. TCRdb re-derived calls from the 5' RACE reads in MiXCR, one entry per CDR3 protein. This repertoire shows around 1.1 million distinct CDR3 sequences, under 40% found once; its top ten account for 10% to 15%. CDR3 size: 16 residues. Trimming removed 0 bases at V and 0 bases at J, with 8 bases between. The germline V gene encodes CDR1 MGHRA and CDR2 YSYEKL.

The receptor comes from a man aged 18 to 35 in good health. The source material was blood. V gene TRBV4-1 combines with J gene TRBJ1-4; D is uncertain. The CDR3 loop reads CASSQESQTTNEKLFF. For the CDR3, the DNA is TGCGCCAGCAGCCAAGAAAGCCAGACAACTAATGAAAAACTGTTTTTT.